This T cell receptor (beta chain) was observed in a study of blood T cell repertoires in COVID-19. The wider study: Samples of COVID-19 (acute and convalescent) were obtained from the United States, Italy and Spain.

Sequencing was performed with immunoSEQ multiplex PCR; in TCRdb, only in-frame clones are kept and a portion is missing. The sample includes fewer than 150,000 clones, around 80% of them seen just once. V shed 2 bases, J shed 8 bases, and the junction held 4 bases outside the gene matches. This CDR3 contains 14 residues. Germline CDR1 reads MNHEY; CDR2 reads SMNVEV (reference sequence). Sequencing was performed on peripheral blood. J is TRBJ2-1 and V is TRBV27; TRBD2 agrees at 9 bases. The origin of this receptor is a man over 45 with acute or convalescent COVID-19. For the CDR3, the DNA is TGTGCCAGCAGTTTAGCGGGAGGGGGGGATGAGCAGTTCTTC. Its translation: CASSLAGGGDEQFF.